The sequence of this TCR beta chain was determined in a study of breast tumors, draining lymph nodes, adjacent tissues. There are many counts of this clonotype. What it binds is not known. Study outcomes and limitations: Tumors had less TCR diversity than lymph nodes, more than nontumor tissue.

Each CDR3 protein gets one entry after TCRdb re-called the multiplex PCR reads with MiXCR. Of 200,000 to 250,000 distinct CDR3 sequences listed, roughly 32% are singletons. The CDR3 extends over 12 amino acids. V lost 6 bases, J lost 2 bases, and 8 bases lay in between. The lymph nodes were axillary draining lymph nodes from breast cancer patients. Sequencing was performed on axillary lymph node tissue. The chain links TRBV12-3 or TRBV12-4 to TRBJ2-7; D is unresolved. The source of this sequence is a female donor with breast cancer. Some clones in this sample may be carry-over from other donors' samples. The CDR3 DNA follows: TGTGCCAGCAGCCTGTACGCCTACGAGCAGTACTTC. Residues: CASSLYAYEQYF.